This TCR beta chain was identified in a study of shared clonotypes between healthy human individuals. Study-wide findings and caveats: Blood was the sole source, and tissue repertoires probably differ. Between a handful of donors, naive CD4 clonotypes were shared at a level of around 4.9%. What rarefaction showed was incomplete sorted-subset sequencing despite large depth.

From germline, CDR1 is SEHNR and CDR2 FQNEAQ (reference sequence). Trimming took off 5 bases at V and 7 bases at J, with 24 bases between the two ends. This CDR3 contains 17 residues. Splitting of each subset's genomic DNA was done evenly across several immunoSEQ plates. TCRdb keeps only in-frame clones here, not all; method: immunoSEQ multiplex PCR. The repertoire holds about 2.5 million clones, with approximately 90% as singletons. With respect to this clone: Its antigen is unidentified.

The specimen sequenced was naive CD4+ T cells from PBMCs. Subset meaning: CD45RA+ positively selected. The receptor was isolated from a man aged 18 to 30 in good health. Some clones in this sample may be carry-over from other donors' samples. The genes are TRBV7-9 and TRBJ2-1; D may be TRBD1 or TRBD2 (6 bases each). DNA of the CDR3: TGTGCCAGCAGCCATATGACAGGTCGTATGGAGGGTAATGAGCAGTTCTTC. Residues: CASSHMTGRMEGNEQFF.